These 20 T cell receptor beta chains were all obtained from the same sample, sequenced in a study of somatic mutations in cytotoxic T cells in rheumatoid arthritis. TCRdb keeps only in-frame clones here, not all; method: immunoSEQ multiplex PCR. Of about 30,000 clones detected, more than 75% appear once; the ten largest clones hold around 8.2%. The sequenced sample was CD8+ T cells sorted from blood. The receptor source for this set is an adult with rheumatoid arthritis.

CDR3 in DNA: TGTGCCAGTAGTATCGGCCTAGCGGGAGGGATCTACGAGCAGTACTTC. Translating it yields CASSIGLAGGIYEQYF. The chain has TRBV19 and TRBJ2-7; TRBD2 aligns across 12 bases. CDR1 and CDR2 from the germline V gene are LNHDA and SQIVND (reference sequence). There are 16 residues in the CDR3. Trimming took 3 bases from V and 3 from J; bases not matched to a gene: 6.

This chain uses TRBV5-6 with TRBJ2-5, with TRBD1 as a possible D gene (7 bases). The CDR3 consists of 13 residues. V dropped 6 bases and J dropped 3 bases, with 12 bases sitting between them. In germline, CDR1 is SGHDT, CDR2 YYEEEE. CDR3 DNA sequence: TGTGCCAGCACTTCAGGGGGGAAAGAGACCCAGTACTTC. Translating it yields CASTSGGKETQYF. Combining the CDR3 with reference TRBV5-6 and TRBJ2-5 gives the whole variable domain DAGVTQSPTHLIKTRGQQVTLRCSPKSGHDTVSWYQQALGQGPQFIFQYYEEEERQRGNFPDRFSGHQFPNYSSELNVNALLLGDSALYLCASTSGGKETQYFGPGTRLLVL.

This sequence joins TRBV4-1 and TRBJ2-5; TRBD2 is a possible D gene (6 bases). The V end lost 5 bases, the J end lost 7 bases, and 17 bases lay between the germline ends. Germline V gene sequence: CDR1 MGHRA, CDR2 YSYEKL. This CDR3 is 14 amino acids long. The CDR3 sequence: CASSSRLARGTQYF. DNA for the CDR3: TGCGCCAGCAGCTCCAGGCTAGCGCGGGGGACCCAGTACTTC.

This clone has a handful of counts. The gene calls are TRBV6-6 and TRBJ1-5, with D maybe TRBD1 (6 bases). Trimming cost V 6 bases and J 7 bases, with 19 bases left between them. Germline CDR1 and CDR2: MNHNY and SVGAGI (reference sequence). This CDR3 region has 15 residues. The CDR3 DNA sequence: TGTGCCAGCAGATCCGACAGGCCGCCCTTGCAGCCCCAGCATTTT. Its translation is CASRSDRPPLQPQHF.

The chain links TRBV5-4 to TRBJ2-1; D is unresolved. Germline V CDR1 and CDR2: SGHNT, YYREEE (reference sequence). This CDR3 is built from 14 residues. Trimming cost V 0 bases and J 8 bases, with 12 bases left between them. CDR3 nucleotides: TGTGCCAGCAGCTTGGGAGTAGTCGATGATGAGCAGTTCTTC. This gives the protein CASSLGVVDDEQFF.

This clone was observed once. V gene TRBV4-1 combines with J gene TRBJ1-1, with a weak D call TRBD1 (5 bases). V was shortened by 4 bases and J by 4 bases, with 13 bases between the two germline ends. The CDR3 loop spans 14 amino acids. Per germline, CDR1 MGHRA and CDR2 YSYEKL. The CDR3 DNA follows: TGCGCCAGCAGCCCCCTGGGGGTAAGCACTGAAGCTTTCTTT. Amino acids: CASSPLGVSTEAFF.

This clone was counted between two and nine times. The V and J genes are TRBV9 and TRBJ1-1; D unclear. The germline V gene has CDR1 SGDLS and CDR2 YYNGEE. This CDR3 comprises 13 residues. The germline V and J ends were trimmed by 3 bases and 0 bases, with 6 bases remaining between them. CDR3 in amino acids: CASSALLNTEAFF. Here the CDR3 DNA reads TGTGCCAGCAGCGCCCTTTTGAACACTGAAGCTTTCTTT.

V usage is TRBV5-4 and J usage is TRBJ2-5; TRBD2 agrees at 7 bases. The CDR3 contains 16 residues. V lost 2 bases, J lost 5 bases, and 12 bases stayed unmatched. Germline CDR1 reads SGHNT; CDR2 reads YYREEE (reference sequence). The CDR3 loop is CASSLGYRGREETQYF. As DNA, the CDR3 is TGTGCCAGCAGCTTAGGATATCGAGGGAGGGAGGAGACCCAGTACTTC.

The chain employs TRBV5-4 and TRBJ1-1; no firm D call. Between the trimmed V and J ends, which lost 4 bases and 0 bases, there was a span of 10 bases. Germline V lookup: CDR1 SGHNT, CDR2 YYREEE (reference sequence). CDR3 size: 14 residues. The CDR3 loop is CASSPDGVNTEAFF. CDR3 coding DNA: TGTGCCAGCAGCCCGGACGGAGTGAACACTGAAGCTTTCTTT.

J is TRBJ2-3 and V is TRBV10-1; no reliable D call. There are 14 residues in the CDR3. V was clipped by 2 bases and J by 2 bases, with 8 bases between them. Germline CDR1 is WNHNN and CDR2 is SYGVQD (reference sequence). The CDR3 protein is CASSEGRVTDTQYF. The DNA for the CDR3 is TGCGCCAGCAGTGAGGGCCGGGTCACAGATACGCAGTATTTT.

CDR3 DNA: TGTGCCAGCAGTCGACCGGGCCATCGGACGCAGTATTTT. This gives the protein CASSRPGHRTQYF. V gene TRBV7-9 combines with J gene TRBJ2-3, with D unresolved. V was cut by 6 bases and J by 9 bases, with 16 bases left in between. Germline CDR1 is SEHNR and CDR2 is FQNEAQ (reference sequence). The CDR3 runs 13 residues.

V usage is TRBV7-9 and J usage is TRBJ1-5; unclear D gene. Germline V gene lookup returns CDR1 SEHNR and CDR2 FQNEAQ (reference sequence). The CDR3 length is 13 residues. V was cut by 5 bases and J by 4 bases, with 9 bases left in between. The CDR3 protein is CASSPAQNQPQHF. Written as DNA, the CDR3 is TGTGCCAGCAGCCCCGCCCAAAATCAGCCCCAGCATTTT.

V usage is TRBV9 and J usage is TRBJ2-7; the D gene is possibly TRBD2 (5 bases). Per germline, CDR1 SGDLS and CDR2 YYNGEE. The CDR3 sequence is 15 residues long. Deletions cut 0 bases from V and 3 bases from J, with 13 bases between. The CDR3 bases are TGTGCCAGCAGCGTAGATACCGGGAACTACTACGAGCAGTACTTC. It specifies CASSVDTGNYYEQYF.

The CDR3 bases are TGCGCCAGCAGCTGGCCCCTAGCGGGAGACCCAGATACGCAGTATTTT. Translated, it gives CASSWPLAGDPDTQYF. The rearrangement uses TRBV5-1 and TRBJ2-3; 10 bases are a match to TRBD2. The V and J ends lost 3 bases and 4 bases, in that order; junction bases with no gene match: 8. CDR3 length: 16 amino acids. Per the germline V gene, CDR1 is SGHRS and CDR2 is YFSETQ.

This clone showed up just a few times. The chain employs TRBV27 and TRBJ1-1; maybe TRBD1 (6 bases). This CDR3 is 14 amino acids long. V was cut by 4 bases and J by 4 bases, with 13 bases left in between. Per germline, CDR1 MNHEY and CDR2 SMNVEV (reference sequence). The chain's CDR3 is CASSWGGSGTEAFF. CDR3 in DNA: TGTGCCAGCAGTTGGGGGGGCTCGGGCACTGAAGCTTTCTTT.

The rearrangement uses TRBV14 and TRBJ1-1; 10 bases are a match to TRBD1. Unmatched junction bases numbered 3, after V lost 4 bases and J lost 4 bases. The CDR3 spans 14 residues. Germline CDR1 SGHDN, CDR2 FVKESK. The CDR3: CASSLGQGTTEAFF. The CDR3 region has the DNA TGTGCCAGCAGCCTGGGACAGGGGACCACTGAAGCTTTCTTT.

The rearrangement uses TRBV2 and TRBJ1-1; 8 bases are shared with TRBD1. CDR3 size: 13 residues. Germline CDR1 and CDR2: SNHLY and FYNNEI. V shed 7 bases, J shed 5 bases, and the junction held 6 bases outside the gene matches. CDR3 amino acids: CASTDWTGTEAFF. The CDR3 DNA reads as TGTGCCAGCACTGACTGGACAGGGACTGAAGCTTTCTTT.

A remark on this clone: The junction differs from germline at one of its ends, possibly a read error. This chain joins TRBV11-2 and TRBJ1-5; 11 bases match TRBD1. The CDR3 is made up of 15 amino acids. Per the germline V gene, CDR1 is SGHAT and CDR2 is FQNNGV. The CDR3, as DNA: TGTGCCAGCAGCCTATGGACAGGGGGCAACCAGCCCCAGCATTTT. Amino acid sequence: CASSLWTGGNQPQHF.

The J gene is TRBJ2-3, the V gene TRBV7-8; a weak D match, TRBD2 (6 bases). From germline, CDR1 is SGHVS and CDR2 FQNEAQ. The V and J ends lost 1 base and 5 bases respectively, with 19 bases between them. The CDR3 consists of 17 residues. CDR3: CASSLVDSGLTEDTQYF. In DNA, the CDR3 is TGTGCCAGCAGCTTAGTTGACTCCGGACTAACGGAAGATACGCAGTATTTT. Full variable domain (missing parts from reference TRBV7-8 and TRBJ2-3): GAGVSQSPRYKVAKRGQDVALRCDPISGHVSLFWYQQALGQGPEFLTYFQNEAQLDKSGLPSDRFFAERPEGSVSTLKIQRTQQEDSAVYLCASSLVDSGLTEDTQYFGPGTRLTVL.

The chain is built from TRBV7-6 and TRBJ2-2; D ambiguous. V was shortened by 2 bases and J by 1 base, with 8 bases between the two germline ends. CDR3 length: 15 amino acids. From germline, CDR1 is SGHVS and CDR2 FNYEAQ. Here the CDR3 reads CASSLYDGNTGELFF. CDR3 in DNA: TGTGCCAGCAGCTTATATGACGGGAACACCGGGGAGCTGTTTTTT.